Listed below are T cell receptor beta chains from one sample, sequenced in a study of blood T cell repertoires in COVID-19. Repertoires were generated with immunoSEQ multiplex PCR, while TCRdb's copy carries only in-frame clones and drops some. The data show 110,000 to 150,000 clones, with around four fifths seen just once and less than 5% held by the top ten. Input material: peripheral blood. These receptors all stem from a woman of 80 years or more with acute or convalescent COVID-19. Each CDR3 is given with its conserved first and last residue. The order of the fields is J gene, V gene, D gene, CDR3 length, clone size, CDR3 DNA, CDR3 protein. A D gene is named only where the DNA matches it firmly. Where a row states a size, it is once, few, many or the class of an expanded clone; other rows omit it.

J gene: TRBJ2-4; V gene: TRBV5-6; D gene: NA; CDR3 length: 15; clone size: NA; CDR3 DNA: TGTGCCAGCAGCTTGTTAGGCAGGGGGGAAAACATTCAGTACTTC; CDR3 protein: CASSLLGRGENIQYF
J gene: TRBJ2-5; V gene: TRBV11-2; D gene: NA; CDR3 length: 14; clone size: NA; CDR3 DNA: TGTGCCAGCAGCGGAAGGGGCCGCACGGCGGCCCAGTACTTC; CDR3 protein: CASSGRGRTAAQYF
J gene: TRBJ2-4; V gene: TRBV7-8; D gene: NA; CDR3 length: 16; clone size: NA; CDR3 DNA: TGTGCCACATGTAGGGGGGCGGGAGCTGAGAAAAACATTCAGTACTTC; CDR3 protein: CATCRGAGAEKNIQYF
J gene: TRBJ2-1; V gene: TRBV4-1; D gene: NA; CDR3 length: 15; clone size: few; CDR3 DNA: TGCGCCAGCAGCCAATGGCTCATGATCTACAATGAGCAGTTCTTC; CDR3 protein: CASSQWLMIYNEQFF
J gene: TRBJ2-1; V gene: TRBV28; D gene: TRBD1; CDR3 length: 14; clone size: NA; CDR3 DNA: TGTGCCAGCACCAAGGACAGGCCATACAATGAGCAGTTCTTC; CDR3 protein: CASTKDRPYNEQFF
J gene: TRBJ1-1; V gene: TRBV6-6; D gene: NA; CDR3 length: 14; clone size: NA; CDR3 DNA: TGTGCCAGCAGTTACGAGGTCTTAAACACTGAAGCTTTCTTT; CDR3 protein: CASSYEVLNTEAFF
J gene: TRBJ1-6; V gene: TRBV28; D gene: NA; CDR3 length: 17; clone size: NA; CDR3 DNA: TGTGCCAGCAGTTTATGGTACGGGAGCTCCTATAATTCACCCCTCCACTTT; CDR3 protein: CASSLWYGSSYNSPLHF
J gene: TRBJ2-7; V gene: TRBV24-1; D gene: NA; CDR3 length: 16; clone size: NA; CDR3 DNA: TGTGCCACCAGTGATTCAAGGATGGGGGGTTCCTACGAGCAGTACTTC; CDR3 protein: CATSDSRMGGSYEQYF
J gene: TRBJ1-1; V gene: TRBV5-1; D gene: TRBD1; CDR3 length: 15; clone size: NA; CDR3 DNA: TGCGCCAGCAGCATCCGACAGGGAAGAAACACTGAAGCTTTCTTT; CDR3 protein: CASSIRQGRNTEAFF
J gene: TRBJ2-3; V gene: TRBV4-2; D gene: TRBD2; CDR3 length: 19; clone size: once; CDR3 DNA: TGTGCCAGCAGCCGGGGAGGCTTAGCGGGAGGAGGTAGCACAGATACGCAGTATTTT; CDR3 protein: CASSRGGLAGGGSTDTQYF
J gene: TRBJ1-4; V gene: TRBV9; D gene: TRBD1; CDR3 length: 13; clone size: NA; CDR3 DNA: TGTGCCAGCAGCTCCGGGACAGCAGAAAAACTGTTTTTT; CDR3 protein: CASSSGTAEKLFF
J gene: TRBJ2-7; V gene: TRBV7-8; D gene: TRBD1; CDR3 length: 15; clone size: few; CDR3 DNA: TGTGCCAGCAGCTTAGGCGGGACAGGGCGTTACGAGCAGTACTTC; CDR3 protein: CASSLGGTGRYEQYF
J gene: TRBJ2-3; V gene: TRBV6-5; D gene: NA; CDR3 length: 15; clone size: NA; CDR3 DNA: TGTGCCACCGCACGGATGACAGACGCCTTGGATACGCAGTATTTT; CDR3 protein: CATARMTDALDTQYF
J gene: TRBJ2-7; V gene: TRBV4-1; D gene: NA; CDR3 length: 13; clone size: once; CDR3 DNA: TGCGCCAGCAGCCAAGGCTCGACGGAGGAGCAGTACTTC; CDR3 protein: CASSQGSTEEQYF
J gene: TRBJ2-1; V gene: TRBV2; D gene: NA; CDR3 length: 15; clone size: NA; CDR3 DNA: TGTGCCAGCAGTGGATCAGTTCCTAGCTACAATGAGCAGTTCTTC; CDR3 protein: CASSGSVPSYNEQFF
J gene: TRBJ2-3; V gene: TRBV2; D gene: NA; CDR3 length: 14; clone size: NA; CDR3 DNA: TGTGCCAGCAGTGTACGGTCGAGCACAGATACGCAGTATTTT; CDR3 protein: CASSVRSSTDTQYF
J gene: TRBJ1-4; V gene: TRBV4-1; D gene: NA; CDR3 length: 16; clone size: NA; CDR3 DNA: TGCGCCAGCAGCCAAGCCGGAATGGGCGCACGGGAAAAACTGTTTTTT; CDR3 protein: CASSQAGMGAREKLFF
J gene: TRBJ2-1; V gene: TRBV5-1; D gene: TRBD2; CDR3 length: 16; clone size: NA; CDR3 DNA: TGCGCCAGCAGCGGTAGCGGGAGGGCCTTGATTGACGAGCAGTTCTTC; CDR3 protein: CASSGSGRALIDEQFF
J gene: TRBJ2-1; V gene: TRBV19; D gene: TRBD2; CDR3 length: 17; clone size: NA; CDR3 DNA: TGTGCCAGTAGTCCCCGGATTCTAGCGGGAGGGGACAATGGGCAGTTCTTC; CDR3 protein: CASSPRILAGGDNGQFF
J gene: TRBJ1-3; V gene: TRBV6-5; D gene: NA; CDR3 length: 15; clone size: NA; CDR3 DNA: TGTGCCAGCAGTTGGGAGGGAGTCTCTGGAAACACCATATATTTT; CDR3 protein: CASSWEGVSGNTIYF
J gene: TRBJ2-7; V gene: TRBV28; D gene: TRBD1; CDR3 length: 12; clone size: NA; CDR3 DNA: TGTGCCAGCAGTTCTGGACAGGGGCACAGGTACTTC; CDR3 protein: CASSSGQGHRYF
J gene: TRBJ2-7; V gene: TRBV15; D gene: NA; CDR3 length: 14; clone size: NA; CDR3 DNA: TGTGCCACCAGCAGAGGCAGGCTTTCCTACGAGCAGTACTTC; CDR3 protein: CATSRGRLSYEQYF
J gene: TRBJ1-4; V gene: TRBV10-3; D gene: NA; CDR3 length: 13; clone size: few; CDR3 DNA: TGTGCCACGGGGGTAGGGCAGGCAGAAAAACTGTTTTTT; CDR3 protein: CATGVGQAEKLFF
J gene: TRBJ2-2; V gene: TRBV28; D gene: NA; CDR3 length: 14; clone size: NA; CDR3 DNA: TGTGCCAGTTTCTCTAGCTCCCTGGCCGGGGAGCTGTTTTTT; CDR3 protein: CASFSSSLAGELFF
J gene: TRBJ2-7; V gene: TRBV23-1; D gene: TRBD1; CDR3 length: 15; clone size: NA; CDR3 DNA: TGCGCCAGCAGTCAACGGGGGACAGGCACCTACGAGCAGTACTTC; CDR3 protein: CASSQRGTGTYEQYF
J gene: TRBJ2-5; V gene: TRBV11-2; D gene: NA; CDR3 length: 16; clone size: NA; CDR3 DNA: TGTGCCAGCAGCTTATTCGGCAGGGGCTACCAAGAGACCCAGTACTTC; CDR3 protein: CASSLFGRGYQETQYF
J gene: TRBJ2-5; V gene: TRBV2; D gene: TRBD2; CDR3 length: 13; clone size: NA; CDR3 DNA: TGTGCCAGCAGTGCGAGCGGGGCCCCGGCGGAGTACTTC; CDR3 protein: CASSASGAPAEYF
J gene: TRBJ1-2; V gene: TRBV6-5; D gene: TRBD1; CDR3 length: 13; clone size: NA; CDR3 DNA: TGTGCCAGCAGGGCCGGGACAGAGTATGGCTACACCTTC; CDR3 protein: CASRAGTEYGYTF
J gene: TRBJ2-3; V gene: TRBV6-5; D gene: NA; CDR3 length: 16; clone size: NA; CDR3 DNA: TGTGCCAGCAGTTACTCTCCTAGCCCTAGCACAGATACGCAGTATTTT; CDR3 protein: CASSYSPSPSTDTQYF
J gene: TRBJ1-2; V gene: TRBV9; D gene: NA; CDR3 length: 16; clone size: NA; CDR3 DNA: TGTGCCAGCAGCCCCTCCGGGACACTTCATAACTATGGCTACACCTTC; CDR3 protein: CASSPSGTLHNYGYTF
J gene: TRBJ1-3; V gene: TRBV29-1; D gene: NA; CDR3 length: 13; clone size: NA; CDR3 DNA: TGCAGCGCCCCGGGGGACGCTGGAAACACCATATATTTT; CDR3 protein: CSAPGDAGNTIYF
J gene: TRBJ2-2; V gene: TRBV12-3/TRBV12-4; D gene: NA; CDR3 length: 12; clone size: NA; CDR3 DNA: TGTGCCAGCAGGGCGACTAGGGGTGAGCTGTTTTTT; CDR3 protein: CASRATRGELFF
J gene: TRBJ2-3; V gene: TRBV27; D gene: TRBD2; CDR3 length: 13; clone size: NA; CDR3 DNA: TGTGCCAGCAGGCGGGGGAGCACAGATACGCAGTATTTT; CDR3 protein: CASRRGSTDTQYF
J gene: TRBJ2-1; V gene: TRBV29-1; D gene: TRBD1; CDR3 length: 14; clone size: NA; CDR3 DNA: TGCAGCGTTGAACCGGGACAGGGTGGAAATGAGCAGTTCTTC; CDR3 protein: CSVEPGQGGNEQFF
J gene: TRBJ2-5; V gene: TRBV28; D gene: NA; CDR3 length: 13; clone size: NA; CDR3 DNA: TGTGCCAGCAGCCTTGGGAACAGGGAGACCCAGTACTTC; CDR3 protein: CASSLGNRETQYF
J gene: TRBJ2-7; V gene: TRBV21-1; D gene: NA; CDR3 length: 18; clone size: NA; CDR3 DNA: TGTGCCAGCAGCAAAAATCCCTACGGTAGCGGGAAAACCTACGAGCAGTACTTC; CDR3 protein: CASSKNPYGSGKTYEQYF
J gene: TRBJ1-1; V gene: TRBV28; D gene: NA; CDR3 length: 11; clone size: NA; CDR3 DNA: TGTGCCAGCATCTCGAACACTGAAGCTTTCTTT; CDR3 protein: CASISNTEAFF
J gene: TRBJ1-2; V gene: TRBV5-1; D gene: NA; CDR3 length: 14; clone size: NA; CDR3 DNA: TGCGCCAGCAGCTTGGTATCCGGGAGAGAAGGCTACACCTTC; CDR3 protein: CASSLVSGREGYTF
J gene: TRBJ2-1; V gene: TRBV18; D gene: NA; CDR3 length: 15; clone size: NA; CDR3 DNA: TGTGCCAGCTCACCGGAGTCACAAGCGTACAATGAGCAGTTCTTC; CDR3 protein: CASSPESQAYNEQFF
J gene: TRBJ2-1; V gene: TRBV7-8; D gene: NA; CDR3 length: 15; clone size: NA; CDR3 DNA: TGTGCCAGCAGCTTCGATATGTGGGGGGTCAATGAGCAGTTCTTC; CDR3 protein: CASSFDMWGVNEQFF